The 19 T cell receptor beta chains below were found in one sample sequenced in a study of control samples from healthy donors and cancer patients. Assay: immunoSEQ multiplex PCR; the TCRdb copy retains only in-frame clones and omits some. The sample has 150,000 to 200,000 clones, around nine tenths seen once; the top ten hold roughly 5%. The sequenced sample consisted of blood. Receptor source: a young woman in good health.

V is TRBV4-1 and J is TRBJ1-1; 7 bases align to TRBD1. Unmatched junction bases numbered 7, after V lost 0 bases and J lost 0 bases. CDR1 is MGHRA, CDR2 YSYEKL, per germline. The CDR3 is made up of 17 amino acids. The DNA of the CDR3 is TGCGCCAGCAGCCAAGATAGGGGCAGGGGGGTGAACACTGAAGCTTTCTTT. It encodes CASSQDRGRGVNTEAFF.

The V call is TRBV7-4, the J call TRBJ1-2; D is undetermined. Trimming removed 6 bases at V and 8 bases at J, with 25 bases between. Germline assignment: CDR1 SGHVT and CDR2 SQSDAQ. The CDR3 has 16 amino acids. The CDR3: CASRRFYRPPQEGYTF. The DNA for the CDR3 is TGTGCCAGCAGACGATTCTACAGACCTCCTCAGGAGGGCTACACCTTC.

A single count supports this clone. J is TRBJ2-1 and V is TRBV5-4, with 10 nucleotides matching TRBD2. Germline V gives CDR1 SGHNT, CDR2 YYREEE (reference sequence). V shed 10 bases, J shed 4 bases, and the junction held 8 bases outside the gene matches. This CDR3 contains 14 residues. CDR3 DNA: TGTGCCGCCAGAGCGGGAGGGGCATACAATGAGCAGTTCTTC. Translation: CAARAGGAYNEQFF.

The gene calls are TRBV19 and TRBJ1-4; possibly TRBD1 for D (5 bases). V was pared by 5 bases and J by 0 bases, with 19 bases between. Looked up from germline, CDR1 is LNHDA and CDR2 is SQIVND (reference sequence). The CDR3 length is 18 residues. The CDR3 region is CASSDRAGIGATNEKLFF. CDR3 DNA: TGTGCCAGTAGTGATCGAGCAGGGATTGGTGCAACTAATGAAAAACTGTTTTTT.

This chain links TRBV5-1 with TRBJ1-2, with D perhaps matching TRBD1 (6 bases). The CDR3 is 15 residues long. Trimming pared 3 bases from V and 0 bases from J, leaving 12 bases between. Germline loops: CDR1 SGHRS, CDR2 YFSETQ. CDR3 DNA sequence: TGCGCCAGCAGCTGGGGGACACGAGCTAACTATGGCTACACCTTC. Translated, it gives CASSWGTRANYGYTF.

The chain couples TRBV19 to TRBJ2-5, with unresolved D. In germline, CDR1 is LNHDA, CDR2 SQIVND (reference sequence). The V and J ends lost 4 bases and 1 base respectively, with 10 bases between them. This CDR3 region has 14 residues. CDR3 sequence: CASSTIQTQETQYF. The CDR3 DNA reads TGTGCCAGTAGTACAATTCAGACCCAAGAGACCCAGTACTTC.

As DNA, the CDR3 is TGTGCCAGCAGCTGGGACTCCCGTACCTACGAGCAGTACGTC. This codes for CASSWDSRTYEQYV. The V gene is TRBV11-2, the J gene TRBJ2-7; D may be TRBD2 (6 bases). Germline V gives CDR1 SGHAT, CDR2 FQNNGV. The CDR3 contains 14 residues. The V gene lost 4 bases and the J gene lost 2 bases, with 12 bases spanning the gap.

This chain joins TRBV6-5 and TRBJ1-2, with no clear D. Germline V gene sequence: CDR1 MNHEY, CDR2 SVGAGI. Trimming stripped 5 bases from V and 5 bases from J, with 9 bases between. This CDR3 comprises 12 residues. In DNA form, the CDR3 reads TGTGCCAGCAGTCGGGATTTATATGGCTACACCTTC. Translated: CASSRDLYGYTF.

V gene TRBV7-9 combines with J gene TRBJ2-1; the D gene is possibly TRBD2 (6 bases). Trimming left V 10 bases short and J 7 bases short, with 20 bases between. CDR1 and CDR2 from the germline V gene are SEHNR and FQNEAQ (reference sequence). The CDR3 totals 14 residues. The CDR3 nucleotides are TGTGCCACCTCGGGGCAGGGAGGTCCTAATGAGCAGTTCTTC. It is translated as CATSGQGGPNEQFF.

The chain couples TRBV29-1 to TRBJ2-1, with TRBD2 as a possible D gene (6 bases). V lost 2 bases, J lost 0 bases, and 8 bases lay in between. Per the germline V gene, CDR1 is SQVTM and CDR2 is ANQGSEA. The CDR3 is made up of 14 amino acids. This CDR3 reads CSVESSDSYNEQFF. CDR3 in DNA: TGCAGCGTTGAATCTAGCGACTCCTACAATGAGCAGTTCTTC.

The chain uses TRBV4-1 and TRBJ2-5, with TRBD1 identical over 7 bases. Germline assignment: CDR1 MGHRA and CDR2 YSYEKL. The CDR3 runs 14 residues. V was pared by 3 bases and J by 3 bases, with 4 bases of the junction left unmatched. The CDR3, as DNA: TGCGCCAGCAGCCAGCGGACAGGAGAAGAGACCCAGTACTTC. It encodes CASSQRTGEETQYF.

CDR3 protein: CASSQGYTALEKLFF. The CDR3 region has the DNA TGTGCCAGCAGCCAAGGGTATACGGCTCTGGAAAAACTGTTTTTT. The gene calls are TRBV14 and TRBJ1-4; D is undetermined. Germline CDR1 is SGHDN and CDR2 is FVKESK. The CDR3 consists of 15 residues. With 1 base removed from V and 8 bases from J, the gap between germline ends came to 14 bases. Full variable domain (missing parts from reference TRBV14 and TRBJ1-4): EAGVTQFPSHSVIEKGQTVTLRCDPISGHDNLYWYRRVMGKEIKFLLHFVKESKQDESGMPNNRFLAERTGGTYSTLKVQPAELEDSGVYFCASSQGYTALEKLFFGSGTQLSVL.

The V call is TRBV24-1, the J call TRBJ2-2, with 10 bases aligning to TRBD1. Germline V gene sequence: CDR1 KGHDR, CDR2 SFDVKD. Trimming removed 2 bases from V and 5 bases from J; junction bases left unmatched: 7. The CDR3 loop spans 17 amino acids. CDR3 nucleotide sequence: TGTGCCACCAGTGATTCGATGACAGGGGGCCCAACCGGGGAGCTGTTTTTT. This codes for CATSDSMTGGPTGELFF.

V gene TRBV12-3 or TRBV12-4 combines with J gene TRBJ2-1, with D hard to call. V lost 5 bases, J lost 3 bases, and 8 bases lay in between. This CDR3 is built from 13 residues. The CDR3 protein is CASSLRHYNEQFF. CDR3 nucleotides: TGTGCCAGCAGTCTCCGACACTACAATGAGCAGTTCTTC.

CDR3 amino acids: CASSLGASREQFF. CDR3 nucleotide sequence: TGCGCCAGCAGCTTGGGGGCTAGTCGTGAGCAGTTCTTC. The gene calls are TRBV5-1 and TRBJ2-1; D unresolved. Germline V lookup: CDR1 SGHRS, CDR2 YFSETQ. This CDR3 is 13 amino acids long. Between the trimmed V and J ends, which lost 0 bases and 9 bases, there was a span of 10 bases.

V gene TRBV4-1 combines with J gene TRBJ1-4; D ambiguous. This CDR3 is built from 15 residues. Germline CDR1 is MGHRA and CDR2 is YSYEKL. Between the trimmed V and J ends, which lost 0 bases and 8 bases, there was a span of 13 bases. This CDR3 reads CASSQDPGQSEKLFF. DNA for the CDR3: TGCGCCAGCAGCCAAGACCCGGGCCAGTCCGAAAAACTGTTTTTT.

Only one count was recorded for this clone. The gene calls are TRBV7-2 and TRBJ2-5, with TRBD2 as a possible D gene (6 bases). The CDR3 is made up of 15 amino acids. Trimming shortened V by 1 base and J by 2 bases, and 11 bases separated the two germline ends. Per the germline V gene, CDR1 is SGHTA and CDR2 is FQGNSA. The DNA of the CDR3 is TGTGCCAGCAGCTTAGTGGCGGGAACGCAAGAGACCCAGTACTTC. It translates to CASSLVAGTQETQYF.

CDR3 amino acids: CASSLDPRGSNEKLFF. The CDR3 DNA follows: TGCGCCAGCAGCTTGGATCCTCGGGGGTCTAATGAAAAACTGTTTTTT. V usage is TRBV5-1 and J usage is TRBJ1-4, with D possibly TRBD1 on 5 matching bases. CDR1 is SGHRS and CDR2 is YFSETQ in the germline V gene. The length of the CDR3 is 16 residues. V was cut by 0 bases and J by 3 bases, with 12 bases left in between.

J is TRBJ1-2 and V is TRBV5-4; D unclear. CDR1 is SGHNT and CDR2 is YYREEE in the germline V gene (reference sequence). The CDR3 sequence is 15 residues long. The V gene lost 0 bases and the J gene lost 8 bases, with 17 bases spanning the gap. CDR3 in amino acids: CASSLGQARSGGYTF. The CDR3 nucleotides are TGTGCCAGCAGCTTGGGGCAGGCAAGAAGCGGCGGCTACACCTTC. Supplemented by reference TRBV5-4 and TRBJ1-2, the full variable domain reads ETGVTQSPTHLIKTRGQQVTLRCSSQSGHNTVSWYQQALGQGPQFIFQYYREEENGRGNFPPRFSGLQFPNYSSELNVNALELDDSALYLCASSLGQARSGGYTFGSGTRLTVV.